This TCR beta chain was identified in a study of blood T cells in healthy people across ages. Points from the study as a whole: Leaving the PBMCs unsorted stopped any conclusive comparison of naive versus antigen-experienced cells. A greater number of naive CD4+ cells and higher diversity distinguished long-lived donors from aged donors.

Combining a sample-barcoded 5' primer with a J-beta primer mix, a second PCR ran for roughly 6 to 11 cycles. TCRdb analysed the 5' RACE reads with MiXCR anew, one entry per CDR3 protein. Seen here are 700,000 or so distinct CDR3 sequences, over 20% observed once, and the top ten hold about 20%. On this clonotype itself: Its target is not known.

Collection of about 9.4 milliliters of peripheral blood was performed for each donor. Each sample provided at least 5.5 micrograms of extracted total RNA. V was pared by 3 bases and J by 6 bases, with 12 bases between. This CDR3 spans 14 amino acids. The germline CDR1 and CDR2 sequences are LGHDT and YNNKEL (reference sequence). Sample: blood. The chain joins TRBV3-1 to TRBJ1-5; no definite D call. The sequence derives from a man in his sixties or seventies in good health. The CDR3 loop reads CASSQTSRGQPQHF. In nucleotides, the CDR3 is TGTGCCAGCAGCCAGACCTCGCGGGGTCAGCCCCAGCATTTT.